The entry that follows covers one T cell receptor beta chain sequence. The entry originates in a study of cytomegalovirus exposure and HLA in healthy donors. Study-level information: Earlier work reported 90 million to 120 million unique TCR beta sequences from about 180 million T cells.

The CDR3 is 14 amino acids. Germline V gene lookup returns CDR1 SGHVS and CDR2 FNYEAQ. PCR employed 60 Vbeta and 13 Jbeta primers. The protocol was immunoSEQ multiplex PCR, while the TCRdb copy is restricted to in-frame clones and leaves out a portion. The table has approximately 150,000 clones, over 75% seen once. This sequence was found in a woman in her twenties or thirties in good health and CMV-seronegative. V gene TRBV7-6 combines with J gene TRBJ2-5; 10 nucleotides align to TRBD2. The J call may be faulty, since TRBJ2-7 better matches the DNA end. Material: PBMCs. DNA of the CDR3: TGTGCCAGCAGCTTCGGGACTAGCGAAACCGAGCAGTACTTC. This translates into CASSFGTSETEQYF.